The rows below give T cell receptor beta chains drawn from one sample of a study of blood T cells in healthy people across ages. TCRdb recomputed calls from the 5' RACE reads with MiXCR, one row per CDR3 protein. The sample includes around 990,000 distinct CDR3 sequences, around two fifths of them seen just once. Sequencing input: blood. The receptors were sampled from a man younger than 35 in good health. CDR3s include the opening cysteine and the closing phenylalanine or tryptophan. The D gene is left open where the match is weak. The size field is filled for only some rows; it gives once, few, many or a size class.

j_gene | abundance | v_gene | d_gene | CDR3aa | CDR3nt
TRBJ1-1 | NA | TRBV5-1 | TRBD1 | CASSRSTGGDTEAFF | TGCGCCAGCAGCCGCTCTACAGGGGGAGATACTGAAGCTTTCTTT
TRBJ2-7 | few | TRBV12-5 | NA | CASGSARPADGMGYEQYF | TGTGCTAGTGGTTCCGCTCGGCCCGCCGACGGGATGGGTTACGAGCAGTACTTC
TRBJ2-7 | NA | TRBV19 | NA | CASSVSTNSYEQYF | TGTGCCAGTAGTGTCAGTACCAATTCCTACGAGCAGTACTTC
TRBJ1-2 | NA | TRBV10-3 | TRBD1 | CAISEPGQGGYGYTF | TGTGCCATCAGTGAGCCTGGACAGGGCGGCTATGGCTACACCTTC
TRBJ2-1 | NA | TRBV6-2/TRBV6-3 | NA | CASSPSYSGNEQFF | TGTGCCAGCAGTCCAAGCTACTCCGGCAATGAGCAGTTCTTC
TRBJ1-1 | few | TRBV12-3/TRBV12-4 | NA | CAAGGGNTEAFF | TGTGCCGCCGGGGGGGGGAACACTGAAGCTTTCTTT
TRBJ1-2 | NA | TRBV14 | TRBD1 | CASSPIHGQVNYGYTF | TGTGCCAGCAGCCCTATCCATGGACAGGTCAACTATGGCTACACCTTC
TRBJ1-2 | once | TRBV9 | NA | CASSETRTADYGYTF | TGTGCCAGCAGCGAAACTAGGACAGCCGACTATGGCTACACCTTC
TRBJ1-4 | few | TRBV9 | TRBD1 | CASSRQGPWLGEKLFF | TGTGCCAGCAGTAGACAGGGCCCCTGGTTGGGTGAAAAACTGTTTTTT
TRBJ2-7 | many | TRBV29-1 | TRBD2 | CSVELADYEQYF | TGCAGCGTTGAACTAGCGGACTACGAGCAGTACTTC
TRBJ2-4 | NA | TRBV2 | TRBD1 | CASRTVRGNIQYF | TGTGCCAGCAGGACAGTCAGGGGGAACATTCAGTACTTC
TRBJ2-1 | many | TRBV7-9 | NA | CASSLESATGEQFF | TGTGCCAGCAGCTTAGAGTCAGCAACGGGAGAGCAGTTCTTC
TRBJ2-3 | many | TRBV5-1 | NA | CASSLSQGDGDTQYF | TGCGCCAGCAGCTTGTCGCAGGGAGATGGAGATACGCAGTATTTT
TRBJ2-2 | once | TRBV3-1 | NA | CASSQRIQNTGELFF | TGTGCCAGCAGCCAACGCATACAGAACACCGGGGAGCTGTTTTTT
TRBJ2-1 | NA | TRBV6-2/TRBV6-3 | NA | CASTAAGTLETQFF | TGTGCCAGCACCGCAGCCGGGACGTTAGAGACCCAGTTCTTC
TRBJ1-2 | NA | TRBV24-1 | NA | CATSDLDGNYGYTF | TGTGCCACCAGTGACCTCGACGGAAACTATGGCTACACCTTC
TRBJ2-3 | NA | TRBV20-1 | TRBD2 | CSASGTRLAQYF | TGCAGTGCTAGTGGGACTAGGCTGGCGCAGTATTTT
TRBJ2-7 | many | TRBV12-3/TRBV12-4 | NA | CASSLAEGRHTYEQYF | TGTGCCAGCAGTTTGGCGGAGGGCAGACATACCTACGAGCAGTACTTC
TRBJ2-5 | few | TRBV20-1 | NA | CSASARQETQYF | TGCAGTGCTAGTGCGAGACAAGAGACCCAGTACTTC
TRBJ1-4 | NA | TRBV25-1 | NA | CASSLGWNEKLFF | TGTGCCAGCAGTCTGGGGTGGAATGAAAAACTGTTTTTT
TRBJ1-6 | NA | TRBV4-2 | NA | CASSQDSKQAAYNSPLHF | TGTGCCAGCAGCCAAGACTCTAAGCAGGCAGCTTATAATTCACCCCTCCACTTT
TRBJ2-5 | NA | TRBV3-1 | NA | CASSPETNSKTQYF | TGTGCCAGCAGCCCGGAGACTAATTCAAAGACCCAGTACTTC
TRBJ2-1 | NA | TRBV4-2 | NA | CASSQDLAGYYNEQFF | TGTGCCAGCAGCCAAGACCTCGCGGGGTACTACAATGAGCAGTTCTTC